Reported below is one T cell receptor (beta chain). Its target is unknown. CDR3 length equals 15 residues. J lost 6 bases, V lost 8 bases, and 12 bases had no gene match. Germline V gene lookup returns CDR1 MNHNS and CDR2 SASEGT. Assay: immunoSEQ multiplex PCR; the TCRdb copy retains only in-frame clones and omits some. The data contain some 140,000 clones, approximately 87% of them singletons. The sample belongs to a study of cytomegalovirus exposure and HLA in healthy donors. Whole-study results and caveats: Specific recognition of CMV antigens was confirmed in vitro for a few chains (all CMV-associated). There were some public TCRs occurring in many donors, but most TCR sequences were rare. The study flagged approximately 180 TCR beta chains as cytomegalovirus-associated.

The V gene is TRBV6-1, the J gene TRBJ2-1; TRBD1 matches 8 bases. The sequencing sample was made of PBMCs. The source of this sequence is a young man in good health and CMV-seronegative. The CDR3 DNA reads TGTGCCAGCGGGGAGGACAGGGCTATTTCCAATGAGCAGTTCTTC. Translated, it gives CASGEDRAISNEQFF.